One T cell receptor (beta chain) is described in this entry. These data originate in a study of blood T cell repertoires in COVID-19. The wider study: From the United States, Italy and Spain came samples of acute and convalescent COVID-19. T cells, B-cell-depleted T cells, or PBMCs provided the cDNA or gDNA that served as material.

The germline V gene has CDR1 SGHNT and CDR2 YENEEA. Trimming cost V 5 bases and J 2 bases, with 10 bases left between them. The CDR3 has 13 amino acids. Per the authors' pipeline: Nucleated cell number was recorded as an estimate derived from reference gene primer amplification. Produced via immunoSEQ multiplex PCR; TCRdb's table is partial and in-frame only. Clone size and V and J calls were adopted from that table, with D and trimming inferred from the DNA. The repertoire holds about 37,000 clones, with roughly 90% as singletons. This chain links TRBV11-3 with TRBJ2-7, with D possibly matching TRBD1 (6 bases). The sequence came from a human donor in a cohort sampled during active COVID-19. The sample comprised peripheral blood. As DNA, the CDR3 is TGTGCCAGCAGCCTGACAGGTCCCTACGAGCAGTACTTC. This encodes CASSLTGPYEQYF.